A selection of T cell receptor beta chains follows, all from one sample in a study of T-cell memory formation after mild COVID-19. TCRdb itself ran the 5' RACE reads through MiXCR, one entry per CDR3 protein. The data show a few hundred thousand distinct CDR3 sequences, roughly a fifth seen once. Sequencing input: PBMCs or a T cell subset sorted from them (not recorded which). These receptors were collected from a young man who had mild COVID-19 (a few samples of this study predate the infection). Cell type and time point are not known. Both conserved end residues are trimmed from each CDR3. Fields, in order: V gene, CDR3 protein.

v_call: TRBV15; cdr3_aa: ATSRSRGTDTQY
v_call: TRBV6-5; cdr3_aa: ASSSTGSSGANVLT
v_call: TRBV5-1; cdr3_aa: ASDEGSGNTIY
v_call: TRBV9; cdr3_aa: ASSKFTGELF
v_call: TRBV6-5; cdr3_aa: ASSLYVGDTEAF
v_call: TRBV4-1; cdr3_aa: ASSRGQGIGVGTEAF
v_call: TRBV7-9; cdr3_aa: ASSLETGPWGPLH
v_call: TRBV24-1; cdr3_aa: ATSRDIPINTGELF
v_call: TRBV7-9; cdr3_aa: ASSAENPFFNTEAF
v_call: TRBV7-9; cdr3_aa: ASSDRTGGWNEQF
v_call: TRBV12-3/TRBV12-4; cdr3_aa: ASSLAPNTEAF
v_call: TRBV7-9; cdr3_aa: ASSSIRAAASTEAF
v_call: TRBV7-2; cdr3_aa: ASSLGLAETQY
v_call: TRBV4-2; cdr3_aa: ASSQTVQAGSGANVLT
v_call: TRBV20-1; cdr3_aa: SASQTSGLTDTQY
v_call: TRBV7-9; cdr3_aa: ASSSRQGWNIQY
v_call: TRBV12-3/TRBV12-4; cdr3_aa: ASRGTSIVSDTQY
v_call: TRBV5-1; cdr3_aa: ASRGGGRYQETQY
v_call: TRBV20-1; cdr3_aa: SAKQGGPSDEQY
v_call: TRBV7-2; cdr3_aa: ASSLKGLSTDTQY
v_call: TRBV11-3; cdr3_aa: ASSFEGQGKI
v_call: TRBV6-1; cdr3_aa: ASSPAGLAGADTQY
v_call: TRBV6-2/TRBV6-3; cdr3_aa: ATLDRGTEAF
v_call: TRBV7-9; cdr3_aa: ASSSRFSAIY
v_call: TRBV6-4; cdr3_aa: ASSDLVFCNQPQH